The rows below give T cell receptor beta chains drawn from one sample of a study of T cell responses to AZD1222 COVID-19 vaccine. Method: immunoSEQ multiplex PCR; TCRdb's copy keeps in-frame clones and lacks some. The table shows 140,000 or so clones, with around nine tenths occurring only once. The sequenced sample was peripheral blood, obtained 28 days after the second AZD1222 dose. The receptors were gathered from an adult who received the AZD1222 COVID-19 vaccine. Both conserved end residues are part of each CDR3. The order of the fields is J gene, clone size, V gene, D gene, CDR3 protein, CDR3 DNA. The D gene is left open where the match is weak. Part of the rows lack a size; the others show once, few, many or a class for expanded clones.

TRBJ1-6,.,TRBV3-1/TRBV3-2,.,CASSPDFSYNSPLHF,TGTGCCAGCAGCCCGGATTTCTCCTATAATTCACCCCTCCACTTT
TRBJ2-7,.,TRBV21-1,.,CASSPPYRPYEQYF,TGTGCCAGCAGCCCCCCCTATCGGCCCTACGAGCAGTACTTC
TRBJ2-7,.,TRBV7-3,.,CASSFDASSYEQYF,TGTGCCAGCAGCTTCGACGCAAGCTCCTACGAGCAGTACTTC
TRBJ1-5,.,TRBV6-5,.,CASSPRQFPWPQHF,TGTGCCAGCAGCCCGAGGCAGTTCCCATGGCCCCAGCATTTT
TRBJ2-4,.,TRBV28,TRBD1,CASSLNPGGLGGQYF,TGTGCCAGCAGTTTAAATCCCGGTGGATTAGGGGGCCAGTACTTC
TRBJ2-7,.,TRBV7-9,TRBD2,CASSLVLAGGPGSYEQYF,TGTGCCAGCAGCTTAGTACTAGCGGGAGGCCCGGGGTCCTACGAGCAGTACTTC
TRBJ1-5,.,TRBV19,.,CASSSGVSNQPQHF,TGTGCCAGTAGTAGCGGCGTTAGCAATCAGCCCCAGCATTTT
TRBJ1-6,once,TRBV5-1,.,CASSLVQAVYSPLHF,TGCGCCAGCAGCTTGGTGCAGGCGGTTTATTCACCCCTCCACTTT
TRBJ2-6,.,TRBV6-4,.,CASSAFSAGRHSGANVLTF,TGTGCCAGCAGTGCTTTTTCGGCGGGCCGGCACTCTGGGGCCAACGTCCTGACTTTC
TRBJ2-7,.,TRBV29-1,.,CSGYSENSYEQYF,TGCAGCGGATACAGCGAAAACTCCTACGAGCAGTACTTC
TRBJ2-7,.,TRBV4-3,.,CASSHEQGSTYEQYF,TGCGCCAGCAGCCACGAACAGGGCAGCACCTACGAGCAGTACTTC
TRBJ2-7,.,TRBV28,.,CASSLQAGRVYEQYF,TGTGCCAGCAGTCTCCAGGCAGGGCGGGTCTACGAGCAGTACTTC
TRBJ1-5,few,TRBV28,.,CASSPPPRVRSNQPQHF,TGTGCCAGCAGTCCCCCCCCCAGGGTGCGTAGCAATCAGCCCCAGCATTTT
TRBJ1-2,.,TRBV6-5,.,CASSSIRDGTYGYTF,TGTGCCAGCAGTTCGATCCGGGACGGAACCTATGGCTACACCTTC
TRBJ2-7,.,TRBV14,.,CASSQDGGEYF,TGTGCCAGCAGCCAAGATGGGGGAGAGTACTTC
TRBJ2-4,.,TRBV28,.,CASSGEGLTKNIQYF,TGTGCCAGCAGTGGAGAGGGATTGACCAAAAACATTCAGTACTTC
TRBJ1-1,few,TRBV7-9,.,CASTYRVGVNTEAFF,TGTGCCAGCACTTATCGAGTGGGGGTGAACACTGAAGCTTTCTTT
TRBJ1-3,few,TRBV9,.,CASSLGQLPTFSGNTIYF,TGTGCCAGCAGCCTTGGGCAGCTGCCGACCTTCTCTGGAAACACCATATATTTT
TRBJ2-2,.,TRBV19,.,CASSIERGTGELFF,TGTGCCAGTAGTATAGAACGAGGCACCGGGGAGCTGTTTTTT
TRBJ1-1,.,TRBV6-5,TRBD1,CASSLDRVAAEAFF,TGTGCCAGCAGTCTGGACAGGGTCGCCGCTGAAGCTTTCTTT
TRBJ1-1,.,TRBV10-1,.,CASSEGREAFF,TGCGCCAGCAGTGAGGGGCGCGAAGCTTTCTTT
TRBJ1-5,.,TRBV21-1,.,CASSKGADPREDQPQHF,TGTGCCAGCAGCAAAGGTGCTGACCCGCGCGAGGATCAGCCCCAGCATTTT
TRBJ1-2,.,TRBV10-3,.,CAISARGEDYGYTF,TGTGCCATCAGTGCGAGAGGGGAGGACTATGGCTACACCTTC
TRBJ2-1,once,TRBV7-2,TRBD2,CASSPGGGGYNEQFF,TGTGCCAGCTCACCGGGTGGGGGGGGATACAATGAGCAGTTCTTC
TRBJ1-6,.,TRBV18,TRBD1,CARLTGGHYNSPLHF,TGTGCCAGATTGACAGGGGGACATTATAATTCACCCCTCCACTTT
TRBJ2-7,.,TRBV5-1,.,CASRAGPQDGEQYF,TGCGCCAGCAGGGCGGGACCCCAAGACGGGGAGCAGTACTTC
TRBJ1-6,once,TRBV27,TRBD1,CASPGQGHSPLHF,TGTGCCAGCCCCGGACAGGGGCATTCACCCCTCCACTTT
TRBJ1-1,.,TRBV30,TRBD1,CAWKRLQGATEAFF,TGTGCCTGGAAGAGGCTACAGGGGGCCACTGAAGCTTTCTTT
TRBJ1-4,.,TRBV5-1,.,CASSLEAGVNEKLFF,TGCGCCAGCAGCTTGGAGGCAGGGGTTAATGAAAAACTGTTTTTT